This TCR beta chain was identified in a study of T-cell memory formation after mild COVID-19. Study context: Largely donor-specific sequence clusters came from two donors. Study-wide points: Chiefly within CM and EM were the contracting CD4+ clones; CD8+ ones were within EMRA.

TCRdb reprocessed the 5' RACE reads via MiXCR and lists one record per CDR3 protein. The data show approximately 350,000 distinct CDR3 sequences, approximately 27% seen once. Trimming removed 3 bases from V and 15 bases from J, with 15 bases in between. The CDR3 sequence is 13 residues long. Germline CDR1 is SNHLY and CDR2 is FYNNEI. Comments on this clonotype: Its cognate antigen is unknown.

The chain carries TRBV2 and TRBJ2-6; perhaps D is TRBD1 or TRBD2 (5 bases each). The clonotype comes from an adult woman who had mild COVID-19 (a few samples of this study predate the infection). Cell type and time point are not known. Sequences were obtained from PBMCs or a T cell subset sorted from them (not recorded which). Here the CDR3 DNA reads TGTGCCAGCAGTGAGGACTGGGGCTTCGACCTGACTTTC. This translates into CASSEDWGFDLTF.